The source of this T cell receptor beta chain is a study of cytomegalovirus exposure and HLA in healthy donors. Study conclusions and caveats: Researchers reported from a later analysis that most CMV-associated TCR beta chains appeared HLA-restricted. TCR beta chains associated with HLA were, in a later analysis, more clonally expanded than equally common others. Most sequenced TCRs were rare (though some public TCRs occurred in many donors).

Worth noting for this clone: Its antigen is unidentified. Additional DNA sequences in this sample encode the identical CDR3.

This cohort consisted of healthy bone marrow donors. A multiplex PCR was run with 60 Vbeta primers and 13 Jbeta primers. Profiling relied on immunoSEQ multiplex PCR, and the TCRdb table lists in-frame clones only, not all of them. In all, the sample yields roughly 100,000 clones. Trimming cost V 4 bases and J 3 bases, with 10 bases left between them. This CDR3 contains 13 residues. Germline values: CDR1 SNHLY, CDR2 FYNNEI. This sequence joins TRBV2 and TRBJ2-7; tentatively, D is TRBD2 (6 bases). The source material was PBMCs. This clonotype was obtained from a woman in her thirties in good health and CMV-seronegative. The CDR3 region is CASSVPSDYEQYF. The DNA of the CDR3 is TGTGCCAGCAGTGTGCCTAGCGACTACGAGCAGTACTTC.